A single sample gave rise to the 26 T cell receptor beta chains below, sequenced in a study of shared clonotypes between healthy human individuals. The data were produced by immunoSEQ multiplex PCR, yet TCRdb's version contains in-frame clones alone and is incomplete. The table lists hundreds of thousands of clones, around four fifths of them singletons. The source material was memory CD4+ T cells sorted from blood. The sample's subset: CD45RA-negative fraction. The receptors originated from a woman aged 30 to 39 in good health.

Comments on this clone: This specimen includes other DNA sequences encoding the same CDR3. This chain connects TRBV18 to TRBJ2-5; D is uncertain. The CDR3 is made up of 11 amino acids. Germline V gene data show CDR1 as KGHSH and CDR2 as LQKENI. V gave up 4 bases and J gave up 1 base, with 1 base separating them. CDR3 loop: CASSLQETQYF. CDR3 in DNA: TGTGCCAGCTCACTCCAAGAGACCCAGTACTTC.

With respect to this clone: This specimen includes other DNA sequences encoding the same CDR3. V usage is TRBV5-1 and J usage is TRBJ2-2, with 16 bases identical to TRBD2. Germline V gene data show CDR1 as SGHRS and CDR2 as YFSETQ. J was trimmed by 5 bases and V by 3 bases; bases with no gene match: 7. This CDR3 is 18 amino acids long. Written as DNA, the CDR3 is TGCGCCAGCAGCTCGGGACTAGCGGGAGGGCGAGGAACCGGGGAGCTGTTTTTT. It yields the protein CASSSGLAGGRGTGELFF.

This clone appeared a few times. The V call is TRBV7-8, the J call TRBJ2-7; 8 bases map to TRBD1. Germline-derived CDR1 and CDR2 are SGHVS and FQNEAQ. Trimming removed 5 bases from V and 2 bases from J; junction bases left unmatched: 8. The CDR3 is made up of 15 amino acids. CDR3 loop: CASSAAGRGPYEQYF. CDR3 coding DNA: TGTGCCAGCAGCGCGGCGGGCAGGGGGCCCTACGAGCAGTACTTC.

This rearrangement joins TRBV4-1 to TRBJ1-4; possible D gene TRBD1, 5 bases. Germline CDR1 reads MGHRA; CDR2 reads YSYEKL. V was trimmed by 1 base and J by 0 bases, leaving 15 bases between them. The CDR3 consists of 18 residues. The CDR3 sequence is CASSQVNMGLSTNEKLFF. As DNA, the CDR3 is TGCGCCAGCAGCCAAGTGAATATGGGGCTGTCAACTAATGAAAAACTGTTTTTT.

The chain has TRBV28 and TRBJ2-2; TRBD1 matches at 11 bases. This CDR3 comprises 15 residues. The germline CDR1 and CDR2 sequences are MDHEN and SYDVKM. V shed 2 bases, J shed 7 bases, and the junction held 3 bases outside the gene matches. The CDR3 nucleotides read TGTGCCAGCAGTTTAGGACAGGGGGCGGTCGGGGAGCTGTTTTTT. It specifies CASSLGQGAVGELFF.

This chain uses TRBV6-9 with TRBJ1-5, with 8 bases lining up with TRBD1. The CDR3 runs 14 residues. Per germline, CDR1 MNHGY and CDR2 SVAAGI. Trimming took 4 bases from V and 6 from J; bases not matched to a gene: 5. CDR3 bases: TGTGCCAGCAGTTTAATCAGGGGGCTTCAGCCCCAGCATTTT. Residues: CASSLIRGLQPQHF.

CDR3 sequence reads: CASSHRQLPRQNTEAFF. As DNA, the CDR3 is TGTGCCAGCAGCCACCGACAGCTTCCCCGCCAGAACACTGAAGCTTTCTTT. The chain employs TRBV7-2 and TRBJ1-1, with D tentatively TRBD1 (5 bases). CDR1 is SGHTA, CDR2 FQGNSA, per germline. The CDR3 runs to 17 residues. Trimming shortened V by 5 bases and J by 1 base, and 20 bases separated the two germline ends.

This chain connects TRBV4-2 to TRBJ2-5; 8 nucleotides align to TRBD2. CDR3 length: 20 amino acids. V was pared by 1 base and J by 5 bases, with 21 bases of the junction left unmatched. Germline CDR1 reads LGHNA; CDR2 reads YNFKEQ. CDR3 DNA sequence: TGTGCCAGCAGCCAAGGGGTATCCAGCGGGAGACGAGGATCCGCGGAGACCCAGTACTTC. It is translated as CASSQGVSSGRRGSAETQYF.

This clone was seen repeatedly, ten times or more. The rearrangement links TRBV2 to TRBJ2-3, with a weak D call TRBD2 (6 bases). Deletions cut 5 bases from V and 0 bases from J, with 12 bases between. The germline V gene encodes CDR1 SNHLY and CDR2 FYNNEI. This CDR3 has 15 amino acids. CDR3 amino acids: CASSRDFPSTDTQYF. The DNA for the CDR3 is TGTGCCAGCAGTCGGGACTTTCCTAGCACAGATACGCAGTATTTT.

The genes are TRBV5-1 and TRBJ1-2, with a weak D call TRBD1 (6 bases). Deletions cut 4 bases from V and 4 bases from J, with 17 bases between. Germline V CDR1 and CDR2: SGHRS, YFSETQ. This CDR3 is built from 15 residues. The CDR3 protein is CASSDGQSEGYGYTF. The CDR3 DNA sequence: TGCGCCAGCAGCGATGGACAGTCCGAGGGCTATGGCTACACCTTC.

This clone was seen more than once but under ten times. The chain uses TRBV9 and TRBJ2-1; D might be TRBD1 or TRBD2, each matching 5 bases. CDR3 length: 15 amino acids. Germline V gene lookup returns CDR1 SGDLS and CDR2 YYNGEE. The V end was cut by 0 bases, the J end by 1 base, with 8 bases between. The CDR3 sequence is CASSVDWGSYNEQFF. In nucleotides, the CDR3 is TGTGCCAGCAGCGTAGATTGGGGGTCCTACAATGAGCAGTTCTTC.

The chain employs TRBV28 and TRBJ1-5, with 7 bases matching TRBD1. CDR3 length: 17 residues. V lost 5 bases, J lost 4 bases, and 14 bases stayed unmatched. Germline-derived CDR1 and CDR2 are MDHEN and SYDVKM. The CDR3 sequence: CASSRWTGTGGNQPQHF. DNA of the CDR3: TGTGCCAGCAGTCGATGGACAGGCACGGGAGGGAATCAGCCCCAGCATTTT.

V gene TRBV1 combines with J gene TRBJ2-4; the table's D call TRBD2 went unverified against the DNA. TRBV1 is recorded as a pseudogene. This CDR3 comprises 19 residues. The CDR3 coding sequence is TGCACCAGCAGCCAAGATGTGAGACTAGCGGCACTAGCCAAAAACATTCAGTACTTC. This translates into CTSSQDVRLAALAKNIQYF.

CDR3 residues: CASSGTSDSYEQYF. The CDR3 DNA sequence: TGTGCCAGCAGCGGCACTAGCGACTCCTACGAGCAGTACTTC. This chain joins TRBV7-9 and TRBJ2-7; 7 positions match TRBD2. The germline CDR1 and CDR2 sequences are SEHNR and FQNEAQ (reference sequence). Trimming removed 5 bases from V and 0 bases from J; junction bases left unmatched: 4. The CDR3 loop spans 14 amino acids. Combining the CDR3 with reference TRBV7-9 and TRBJ2-7 gives the whole variable domain DTGVSQNPRHKITKRGQNVTFRCDPISEHNRLYWYRQTLGQGPEFLTYFQNEAQLEKSRLLSDRFSAERPKGSFSTLEIQRTEQGDSAMYLCASSGTSDSYEQYFGPGTRLTVT.

The table lists this clone with a count of one. DNA for the CDR3: TGTGCCAGTAGTACGGACGGAATTAGCGGGAGGGCCTCCAATGAGCAGTTCTTC. Translation gives CASSTDGISGRASNEQFF. The V and J genes are TRBV19 and TRBJ2-1; the match to TRBD2 covers 11 bases. The CDR3 is 18 residues long. Germline V gene lookup returns CDR1 LNHDA and CDR2 SQIVND (reference sequence). The J segment lost 6 bases and the V segment lost 4 bases, leaving 14 bases of the junction unmatched.

This clone was seen only a few times. The rearrangement uses TRBV10-1 and TRBJ2-3, with D perhaps matching TRBD1 or TRBD2 (5 bases each). The germline gives CDR1 WNHNN, CDR2 SYGVQD (reference sequence). This CDR3 is 14 amino acids long. V gave up 3 bases and J gave up 3 bases, with 10 bases separating them. The CDR3 region is CASSDRWGTDTQYF. DNA for the CDR3: TGCGCCAGCAGTGATAGGTGGGGGACAGATACGCAGTATTTT.

V usage is TRBV28 and J usage is TRBJ2-7, with 7 bases matching TRBD2. Germline-derived CDR1 and CDR2 are MDHEN and SYDVKM. The CDR3 spans 16 residues. The J segment lost 6 bases and the V segment lost 4 bases, leaving 15 bases of the junction unmatched. The CDR3 loop is CASSSWGGSGTGEQYF. The CDR3 nucleotides read TGTGCCAGCAGTTCCTGGGGGGGGTCAGGGACGGGCGAGCAGTACTTC.

V is TRBV15 and J is TRBJ2-2; D is perhaps TRBD2 (6 bases). Germline lookup yields CDR1 LNHNV and CDR2 YYDKDF (reference sequence). V was clipped by 1 base and J by 1 base, with 16 bases between them. The CDR3 is 18 residues long. The CDR3 DNA is TGTGCCACCAGCAGAGCCCCCTTGGAGGGAGGGAACACCGGGGAGCTGTTTTTT. It codes for CATSRAPLEGGNTGELFF.

This clone was observed once. J is TRBJ1-1 and V is TRBV5-5, with 7 bases matching TRBD1. Germline CDR1 and CDR2: SGHKS and YYEKEE (reference sequence). V lost 4 bases and J lost 5; bases outside the gene matches: 5. CDR3 length equals 13 residues. CDR3 DNA: TGTGCCAGCAGCATGACAGGGAATACTGAAGCTTTCTTT. Its protein product is CASSMTGNTEAFF.

This clone was detected a few times. The chain is built from TRBV6-1 and TRBJ2-7, with no clear D. CDR3 length equals 13 residues. From germline, CDR1 is MNHNS and CDR2 SASEGT. The ends were cut back, 8 bases at V and 2 bases at J, with 13 bases in the middle. CDR3 in amino acids: CASGVGQAYEQYF. The DNA for the CDR3 is TGTGCCAGCGGGGTAGGGCAGGCCTACGAGCAGTACTTC.

This clone came up a few times. The chain carries TRBV21-1 and TRBJ1-6; TRBD1, the table's D call, lacks a check against the DNA. TRBV21-1 is described as a pseudogene. The CDR3 sequence is 14 residues long. CDR3 loop: CASSRDRDNSPLHF. Written as DNA, the CDR3 is TGTGCCAGCAGCCGGGACAGGGATAATTCACCCCTCCACTTT.

The chain couples TRBV5-6 to TRBJ2-3; a weak D match, TRBD2 (5 bases). Germline V lookup: CDR1 SGHDT, CDR2 YYEEEE. The CDR3 spans 15 residues. With 3 bases removed from V and 2 bases from J, the gap between germline ends came to 13 bases. CDR3 sequence: CASSWRRGNTDTQYF. In nucleotides, the CDR3 is TGTGCCAGCAGCTGGAGACGGGGAAACACAGATACGCAGTATTTT.

The CDR3 sequence is CASSAVGTGYEQYF. CDR3 in DNA: TGTGCCAGCAGTGCTGTCGGGACAGGCTACGAGCAGTACTTC. The V call is TRBV27, the J call TRBJ2-7, with TRBD1 identical over 8 bases. Germline V CDR1 and CDR2: MNHEY, SMNVEV (reference sequence). The CDR3 has 14 amino acids. Unmatched junction bases numbered 6, after V lost 5 bases and J lost 3 bases.

Regarding this clone: The same CDR3 can be traced to other DNA sequences in this sample. The chain carries TRBV5-1 and TRBJ2-1; D unclear. V was clipped by 0 bases and J by 4 bases, with 11 bases between them. CDR3 length equals 15 residues. CDR1 is SGHRS and CDR2 is YFSETQ in the germline V gene. This chain's CDR3 is CASSLDSGLYNEQFF. The CDR3 DNA reads as TGCGCCAGCAGCTTGGATTCAGGATTATACAATGAGCAGTTCTTC.

The chain recombines TRBV15 with TRBJ2-5; 15 bases are shared with TRBD2. The V gene end was trimmed by 2 bases and the J gene end by 5 bases; junction bases not matched to a gene: 9. This CDR3 contains 18 residues. From germline, CDR1 is LNHNV and CDR2 YYDKDF (reference sequence). The CDR3, as DNA: TGTGCCACCAGCAGACTCGGACTAGCGGGAGGGCCTATGGAGACCCAGTACTTC. It specifies CATSRLGLAGGPMETQYF. The complete variable domain, with remaining parts taken from reference TRBV15 and TRBJ2-5, reads DAMVIQNPRYQVTQFGKPVTLSCSQTLNHNVMYWYQQKSSQAPKLLFHYYDKDFNNEADTPDNFQSRRPNTSFCFLDIRSPGLGDTAMYLCATSRLGLAGGPMETQYFGPGTRLLVL.

The gene calls are TRBV2 and TRBJ2-5, with 8 bases that match TRBD2. The J call may be wrong; the DNA end is better matched by TRBJ2-7. The V gene's germline CDR1 is SNHLY and CDR2 FYNNEI. This CDR3 has 15 residues. CDR3 sequence reads: CASSERTSQTSEQYF. The CDR3 nucleotides read TGTGCCAGCAGTGAAAGGACTAGCCAGACCTCCGAGCAGTACTTC.